This TCR beta chain was found in a study of T cell responses to AZD1222 COVID-19 vaccine. Overall study results and limits: Mostly white British, mostly female donors; authors suggested clonal diversity may be underestimated. The study reported that nearly half of spike-specific TCRs target unmutated variant regions. The CD4 TCRs associated with vaccination extended across spike and predominated at 160-218 and 743-854.

Of note for this clone: The antigen is unknown.

The table came from immunoSEQ multiplex PCR; TCRdb's copy has only in-frame clones and leaves some out. Of about 120,000 clones listed, 94% are singletons. V was clipped by 1 base and J by 1 base, with 5 bases between them. The CDR3 totals 13 residues. The sample consisted of peripheral blood, taken 28 days after the second AZD1222 dose. This receptor was obtained from an adult who received the AZD1222 COVID-19 vaccine. The gene calls are TRBV12-3 or TRBV12-4 and TRBJ2-7, with D unresolved. CDR3 residues: CASSLGGSYEQYF. CDR3 nucleotides: TGTGCCAGCAGTTTAGGGGGATCCTACGAGCAGTACTTC.